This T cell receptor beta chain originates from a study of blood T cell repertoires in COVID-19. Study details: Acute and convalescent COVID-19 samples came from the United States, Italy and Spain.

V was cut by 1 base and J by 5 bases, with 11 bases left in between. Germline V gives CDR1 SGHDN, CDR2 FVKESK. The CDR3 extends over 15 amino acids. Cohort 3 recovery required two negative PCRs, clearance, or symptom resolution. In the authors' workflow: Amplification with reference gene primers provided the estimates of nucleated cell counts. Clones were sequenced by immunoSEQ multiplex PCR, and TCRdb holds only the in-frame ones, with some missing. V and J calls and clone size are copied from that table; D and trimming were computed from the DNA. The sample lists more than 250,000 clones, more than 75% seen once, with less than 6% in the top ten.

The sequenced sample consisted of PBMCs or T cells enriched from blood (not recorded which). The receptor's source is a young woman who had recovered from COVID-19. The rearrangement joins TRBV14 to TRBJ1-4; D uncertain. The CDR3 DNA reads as TGTGCCAGCAGCCAAGTTGTAGCCGCGAATGAAAAACTGTTTTTT. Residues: CASSQVVAANEKLFF.